A single sample gave rise to the 29 T cell receptor beta chains below, sequenced in a study of lymphopenia after photon versus proton radiotherapy. Sequencing used immunoSEQ multiplex PCR; TCRdb keeps in-frame clones, though not all of them. This table has 25,000 to 30,000 clones, more than 90% appearing once. The starting material was peripheral blood, obtained from a patient treated with photon-based radiotherapy. These receptors came from a woman aged 50 to 60 with cholangiocarcinoma.

V gene TRBV7-8 combines with J gene TRBJ2-7; D may be TRBD1 or TRBD2 (5 bases each). The V end lost 6 bases, the J end lost 9 bases, and 21 bases lay between the germline ends. The CDR3 has 14 amino acids. Germline loops: CDR1 SGHVS, CDR2 FQNEAQ. The CDR3 coding sequence is TGTGCCAGCAGGCCCCGGTCTAGGGGACCGCGGCAGTACTTC. Translating it yields CASRPRSRGPRQYF.

This rearrangement joins TRBV18 to TRBJ1-2; no definite D call. The V and J ends lost 4 bases and 4 bases respectively, with 19 bases between them. The V gene's germline CDR1 is KGHSH and CDR2 LQKENI. This CDR3 comprises 16 residues. The CDR3 loop is CASSLAMTALGYGYTF. CDR3 DNA sequence: TGTGCCAGCTCACTGGCAATGACGGCCCTCGGCTATGGCTACACCTTC.

The V gene is TRBV18, the J gene TRBJ1-5; D unresolved. V lost 3 bases, J lost 2 bases, and 8 bases lay in between. This CDR3 is 14 amino acids long. Germline assignment: CDR1 KGHSH and CDR2 LQKENI. The CDR3 reads CASSPQDGNQPQHF. DNA of the CDR3: TGTGCCAGCTCACCTCAGGACGGCAATCAGCCCCAGCATTTT.

This clone occurred a few times. The chain uses TRBV18 and TRBJ2-7, with 10 bases lining up with TRBD1. This CDR3 is 15 amino acids long. Germline CDR1 reads KGHSH; CDR2 reads LQKENI. The J segment lost 3 bases and the V segment lost 5 bases, leaving 7 bases of the junction unmatched. The CDR3 here is CASSAGTGAFYEQYF. The CDR3 DNA reads TGTGCCAGCTCAGCCGGGACAGGGGCTTTCTACGAGCAGTACTTC.

J is TRBJ1-4 and V is TRBV7-2; D is unresolved. Germline CDR1 and CDR2: SGHTA and FQGNSA. The CDR3 length is 14 residues. V was shortened by 3 bases and J by 4 bases, with 9 bases between the two germline ends. DNA for the CDR3: TGTGCCAGCAGCTTGGGAGGAGGTAATGAAAAACTGTTTTTT. Translated: CASSLGGGNEKLFF.

The V and J genes are TRBV7-9 and TRBJ1-1; D gene ambiguous. Per germline, CDR1 SEHNR and CDR2 FQNEAQ (reference sequence). Trimming stripped 7 bases from V and 3 bases from J, with 15 bases between. CDR3 length: 14 amino acids. The CDR3 loop is CASTPLGYYTEAFF. The DNA for the CDR3 is TGTGCCAGCACCCCCTTAGGTTACTACACTGAAGCTTTCTTT.

The V and J genes are TRBV5-4 and TRBJ1-2; D is perhaps TRBD1 (6 bases). The CDR3 sequence is 12 residues long. The germline V gene encodes CDR1 SGHNT and CDR2 YYREEE (reference sequence). The V gene lost 0 bases and the J gene lost 8 bases, with 8 bases spanning the gap. The CDR3 loop reads CASSLDRDGYTF. The DNA for the CDR3 is TGTGCCAGCAGCTTGGACAGGGACGGCTACACCTTC.

A single count supports this clone. The V gene is TRBV6-5, the J gene TRBJ1-3; D might be TRBD1 (6 bases). This CDR3 has 13 residues. With 6 bases removed from V and 9 bases from J, the gap between germline ends came to 15 bases. Looked up from germline, CDR1 is MNHEY and CDR2 is SVGAGI. CDR3 sequence (DNA): TGTGCCAGCAGCCCGGACAGCCGGGGCACCATATATTTT. It translates to CASSPDSRGTIYF.

V is TRBV7-8 and J is TRBJ1-1; tentatively, D is TRBD1 (6 bases). Germline CDR1 is SGHVS and CDR2 is FQNEAQ. Trimming took off 5 bases at V and 6 bases at J, with 13 bases between the two ends. This CDR3 has 13 residues. CDR3 coding DNA: TGTGCCAGCAGCCTCCGGGAGGGGGCTGAAGCTTTCTTT. This gives the protein CASSLREGAEAFF. Full variable domain (remainder filled in from reference TRBV7-8 and TRBJ1-1): GAGVSQSPRYKVAKRGQDVALRCDPISGHVSLFWYQQALGQGPEFLTYFQNEAQLDKSGLPSDRFFAERPEGSVSTLKIQRTQQEDSAVYLCASSLREGAEAFFGQGTRLTVV.

V gene TRBV6-4 combines with J gene TRBJ1-1; the match to TRBD1 covers 7 bases. CDR1 and CDR2 from the germline V gene are MRHNA and SNTAGT. Germline trimming cut 8 bases from V and 2 bases from J; bases unmatched to any gene: 8. This CDR3 region has 14 residues. CDR3 coding DNA: TGTGCCAGCCGTCTCCAGGGGGGAAACACTGAAGCTTTCTTT. Translating it yields CASRLQGGNTEAFF.

This chain uses TRBV15 with TRBJ2-7, with D unresolved. V gave up 11 bases and J gave up 4 bases, with 9 bases separating them. Germline assignment: CDR1 LNHNV and CDR2 YYDKDF (reference sequence). This CDR3 is built from 10 residues. CDR3 residues: CAVGEYEQYF. In nucleotides, the CDR3 is TGTGCCGTAGGCGAATACGAGCAGTACTTC.

V gene TRBV29-1 combines with J gene TRBJ1-3, with unresolved D. The V gene lost 1 base and the J gene lost 4 bases, with 2 bases spanning the gap. CDR3 length: 11 residues. The germline V gene encodes CDR1 SQVTM and CDR2 ANQGSEA. In DNA form, the CDR3 reads TGCAGCGTTGAAGGGGGAAACACCATATATTTT. Translating gives CSVEGGNTIYF.

The J gene is TRBJ1-6, the V gene TRBV10-2, with D uncertain. The CDR3 extends over 13 amino acids. Trimming took off 2 bases at V and 8 bases at J, with 7 bases between the two ends. The germline V gene has CDR1 WSHSY and CDR2 SAAADI. The CDR3 nucleotides are TGCGCCAGCAGTGAGATCGGTTATTCACCCCTCCACTTT. Translated, it gives CASSEIGYSPLHF.

This sequence joins TRBV7-6 and TRBJ1-1, with D possibly being TRBD1 (5 bases). V was pared by 0 bases and J by 5 bases, with 10 bases between. The CDR3 is 14 residues long. CDR1 is SGHVS, CDR2 FNYEAQ, per germline. The CDR3 loop is CASSLAGRGTEAFF. Written as DNA, the CDR3 is TGTGCCAGCAGCTTAGCGGGTCGGGGGACTGAAGCTTTCTTT.

This clone was detected only once. J is TRBJ1-5 and V is TRBV19, with TRBD1 as a possible D gene (5 bases). Germline CDR1 and CDR2: LNHDA and SQIVND (reference sequence). Trimming took 5 bases from V and 9 from J, leaving 14 bases between them. This CDR3 is built from 13 residues. CDR3 in DNA: TGTGCCAGTAGTCGGGGGGAAATGGGGCCCCAGCATTTT. It yields the protein CASSRGEMGPQHF.

The chain combines TRBV18 with TRBJ2-1, with D unresolved. Trimming took 6 bases from V and 7 from J, leaving 13 bases between them. The CDR3 consists of 13 residues. Germline V gives CDR1 KGHSH, CDR2 LQKENI. The CDR3 DNA sequence: TGTGCCAGCTCTCCGGACCGGGCTAATGAGCAGTTCTTC. Translation gives CASSPDRANEQFF.

V usage is TRBV4-3 and J usage is TRBJ1-1; D remains unclear. Between the trimmed V and J ends, which lost 0 bases and 0 bases, there was a span of 5 bases. Germline CDR1 is LGHNA and CDR2 is YSLEER. The CDR3 spans 14 residues. CDR3 sequence: CASSQEMMNTEAFF. CDR3 DNA: TGCGCCAGCAGCCAAGAGATGATGAACACTGAAGCTTTCTTT.

This clone was observed a few times. This specimen includes other DNA sequences encoding the same CDR3. V and J are TRBV12-5 and TRBJ1-2; 10 bases fit TRBD1. Germline V gene data show CDR1 as LGHNT and CDR2 as FRNRAP. The junction had 4 bases not matched to a gene; V was cut back by 1 base and J by 8 bases. The CDR3 length is 14 residues. In DNA, the CDR3 is TGTGCTAGTGGTTTGGGACAGGGGGCAAAAGGCTACACCTTC. It yields the protein CASGLGQGAKGYTF.

This rearrangement joins TRBV27 to TRBJ1-2, with 7 bases matching TRBD1. The CDR3 has 15 residues. After removal of 4 bases from V and 3 bases from J, the junction contained 8 bases not matched to a gene. CDR1 is MNHEY, CDR2 SMNVEV, per germline (reference sequence). As DNA, the CDR3 is TGTGCCAGCAGTTACGACAGGGAGGGGGACTATGGCTACACCTTC. This gives the protein CASSYDREGDYGYTF.

This chain links TRBV7-8 with TRBJ2-7, with D maybe TRBD1 (5 bases). The CDR3 is 14 amino acids. V shed 4 bases and J shed 0 bases, with 10 bases lying between them. Germline V gene lookup returns CDR1 SGHVS and CDR2 FQNEAQ. The CDR3 loop is CASSYKGDSYEQYF. In nucleotides, the CDR3 is TGTGCCAGCAGCTATAAAGGGGACTCCTACGAGCAGTACTTC.

This clone was detected a few times. The V call is TRBV7-2, the J call TRBJ1-1; D gene uncertain. V gave up 2 bases and J gave up 2 bases, with 9 bases separating them. Germline V gene lookup returns CDR1 SGHTA and CDR2 FQGNSA. This CDR3 is 14 amino acids long. The CDR3 loop is CASSLNAANTEAFF. DNA of the CDR3: TGTGCCAGCAGCTTAAACGCCGCCAACACTGAAGCTTTCTTT.

The V call is TRBV18, the J call TRBJ2-1; D is uncertain. This CDR3 region has 17 residues. V was trimmed by 0 bases and J by 2 bases, leaving 14 bases between them. Germline lookup yields CDR1 KGHSH and CDR2 LQKENI. For the CDR3, the DNA is TGTGCCAGCTCACCACCCGGTCGGTATGGAGCCTACAATGAGCAGTTCTTC. The encoded protein is CASSPPGRYGAYNEQFF.

The chain has TRBV9 and TRBJ1-4; TRBD1 is a possible D gene (6 bases). Trimming left V 2 bases short and J 10 bases short, with 18 bases between. The CDR3 is 15 amino acids. The V gene's germline CDR1 is SGDLS and CDR2 YYNGEE. CDR3 in amino acids: CASSVDSPEGGKLFF. In nucleotides, the CDR3 is TGTGCCAGCAGCGTCGACAGCCCCGAGGGGGGAAAACTGTTTTTT.

V is TRBV7-8 and J is TRBJ2-2, with D unresolved. The CDR3 runs 13 residues. Trimming cost V 5 bases and J 8 bases, with 12 bases left between them. From germline, CDR1 is SGHVS and CDR2 FQNEAQ. CDR3 sequence reads: CASSIHPGGELFF. Here the CDR3 DNA reads TGTGCCAGCAGCATCCACCCTGGGGGGGAGCTGTTTTTT.

The J gene is TRBJ1-2, the V gene TRBV27; unclear D gene. This CDR3 contains 14 residues. Trimming removed 2 bases from V and 4 bases from J, with 11 bases in between. Looked up from germline, CDR1 is MNHEY and CDR2 is SMNVEV (reference sequence). The CDR3 DNA follows: TGTGCCAGCAGTTTACAAGGGAACTTCTATGGCTACACCTTC. It translates to CASSLQGNFYGYTF.

In DNA form, the CDR3 reads TGCGCCAGCAGCCAAGATCTTCTCTGGACAGGGATACCCTACGAGCAGTACTTC. This sequence encodes CASSQDLLWTGIPYEQYF. The V gene is TRBV4-3, the J gene TRBJ2-7; 8 bases are a match to TRBD1. CDR3 length equals 18 residues. After removal of 0 bases from V and 2 bases from J, the junction contained 12 bases not matched to a gene. From germline, CDR1 is LGHNA and CDR2 YSLEER.

This sequence joins TRBV5-4 and TRBJ2-7; 14 bases line up with TRBD2. This CDR3 has 12 residues. CDR1 and CDR2 (germline): SGHNT, YYREEE (reference sequence). CDR3: CAPGTSGGEQYF. The CDR3 nucleotides read TGTGCTCCCGGGACTAGCGGGGGAGAGCAGTACTTC.

The rearrangement uses TRBV2 and TRBJ2-3, with a possible D match to TRBD2 (6 bases). V gave up 6 bases and J gave up 11 bases, with 27 bases separating them. Germline V gives CDR1 SNHLY, CDR2 FYNNEI. The CDR3 consists of 16 residues. The CDR3 region is CASRHRVTRAGGVQYF. CDR3 DNA sequence: TGTGCCAGCAGACACCGGGTAACTCGGGCTGGCGGGGTGCAGTATTTT.

V usage is TRBV6-5 and J usage is TRBJ2-4; D remains unclear. The CDR3 is made up of 16 amino acids. The germline CDR1 and CDR2 sequences are MNHEY and SVGAGI. The ends were cut back, 0 bases at V and 0 bases at J, with 9 bases in the middle. CDR3 sequence reads: CASSYSTGLAKNIQYF. As DNA, the CDR3 is TGTGCCAGCAGTTACTCGACCGGCTTAGCCAAAAACATTCAGTACTTC.